This T cell receptor (beta chain) appears in the sequencing data of a study of shared clonotypes between healthy human individuals. The overall study: A donor's plate count was three for CD4 naive and three for CD4 memory; CD8 naive had two and CD8 memory one. Whole-study results and caveats: For naive CD4 cells, 4% to 6% of clonotypes were shared across a handful of donors.

Some clones are missing from TCRdb's copy, which holds only in-frame ones; the method was immunoSEQ multiplex PCR. The data hold about 680,000 clones, with about 91% observed a single time. Naive CD8 cells were CD45RO-negative, positively selected for CCR7, excluding terminally differentiated effector memory CD45RA+ cells. Comments on this clone: Its cognate antigen is unknown.

This TCR came from a man aged 25 to 45 in good health. The sequencing input was naive CD8+ T cells sorted from blood.

The CDR3 nucleotides are TGTGCCAGCGAGGACAACTACAATGAGCAGTTCTTC. Amino acids: CASEDNYNEQFF. V usage is TRBV7-9 and J usage is TRBJ2-1, with a tentative D call TRBD1 (5 bases). The CDR3 has 12 residues. Germline CDR1 SEHNR, CDR2 FQNEAQ (reference sequence). V shed 8 bases and J shed 3 bases, with 8 bases lying between them.